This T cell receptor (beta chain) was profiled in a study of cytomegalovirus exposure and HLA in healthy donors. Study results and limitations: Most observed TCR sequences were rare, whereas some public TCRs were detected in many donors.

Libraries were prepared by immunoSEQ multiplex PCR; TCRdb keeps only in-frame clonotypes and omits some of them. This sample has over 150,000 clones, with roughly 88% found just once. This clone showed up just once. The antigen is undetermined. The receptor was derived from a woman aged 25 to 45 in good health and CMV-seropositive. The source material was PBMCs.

CDR3 sequence: CASRPGLAGISTDTQYF. As DNA, the CDR3 is TGCGCCAGCAGGCCAGGACTAGCGGGAATTAGCACAGATACGCAGTATTTT. V gene TRBV5-1 combines with J gene TRBJ2-3; 12 bases match TRBD2. The CDR3 sequence is 17 residues long. Germline CDR1 is SGHRS and CDR2 is YFSETQ. J lost 0 bases, V lost 5 bases, and 7 bases had no gene match.